This TCR beta chain came from a study of identical twins. General study results and limits: Recombination models fit unrelated individuals' TCR alpha sharing but underestimated twins'.

This clonotype was found a few times. Its matching antigen is unknown. TCRdb recomputed calls from the 5' RACE reads with MiXCR, one row per CDR3 protein. Of around 480,000 distinct CDR3 sequences in the sample, approximately 15% were seen once. Germline CDR1 reads SGDLS; CDR2 reads YYNGEE. Trimming took 1 base from V and 1 from J; bases not matched to a gene: 4. The CDR3 is made up of 16 amino acids. In addition, the sample was reused for a study of yellow fever vaccine responses in identical twins.

This TCR came from a woman aged 18 to 35 in good health. The sample taken for sequencing was CD4+ T cells sorted from blood. This chain links TRBV9 with TRBJ2-3, with 9 bases fitting TRBD2. CDR3 DNA sequence: TGTGCCAGCAGCGTATCCGCTAGCGGGGGCACAGATACGCAGTATTTT. Residues: CASSVSASGGTDTQYF.